This record looks at one TCR beta chain sequence and its context. What it binds is not known. This record comes from a study of cytomegalovirus exposure and HLA in healthy donors. Study details: An earlier analysis identified more than 95 million unique TCR beta sequences in approximately 170 million T cells.

Study-wide findings and caveats: The authors confirmed in vitro that three CMV-associated chains were specific for CMV antigens. Fewer N-insertions (relative to the approximately 670-donor mean) were reportedly seen in an Asian-associated ancestry cluster in a later analysis. The HLA-A and HLA-B alleles of most subjects were reportedly predicted accurately from TCR beta sequences.

The PCR contained 60 Vbeta and 13 Jbeta primers. The method was immunoSEQ multiplex PCR; TCRdb's version includes in-frame clones alone and lacks a portion of them. The table shows around 95,000 clones, with 78% occurring only once. Per germline, CDR1 MNHEY and CDR2 SVGAGI. With 8 bases removed from V and 4 bases from J, the gap between germline ends came to 7 bases. The CDR3 is 11 amino acids. The rearrangement uses TRBV6-5 and TRBJ2-3; D gene uncertain. The receptor was isolated from a woman aged 40 to 50 in good health and CMV-seropositive. Sequencing input: PBMCs. CDR3 in DNA: TGTGCCAGCGGCATGGCAGATACGCAGTATTTT. The encoded protein is CASGMADTQYF.